This T cell receptor (beta chain) is drawn from a study of blood T cell repertoires in COVID-19. Study-wide background: Sample material is recorded as cDNA or gDNA derived from T cells, B-cell-depleted T cells, or PBMCs.

The protocol was immunoSEQ multiplex PCR, while the TCRdb copy is restricted to in-frame clones and leaves out a portion. The data hold 200,000 to 250,000 clones, with roughly 87% observed a single time. Germline CDR1 reads MGHRA; CDR2 reads YSYEKL. CDR3 length: 15 residues. Trimming left V 4 bases short and J 11 bases short, with 20 bases between. This clonotype originated in a man aged 35 to 55 with active or convalescent COVID-19. Sequenced sample: peripheral blood. The genes are TRBV4-1 and TRBJ2-2; TRBD2 might be the D (7 bases). The CDR3 DNA reads TGCGCCAGCAGCCCCGCGGGGGACACTAGCCGCGAGCTGTTTTTT. Residues: CASSPAGDTSRELFF.